The sequence of this T cell receptor (beta chain) was determined in a study of T cells after yellow fever vaccination. Study details: The authors prepared low-cell-number fractions using SMART-Seq v4 Ultra Low Input.

Regarding this clonotype: The antigen is undetermined.

General study results and limits: Overlap between CD4 and CD8 compartments was detected for a small share of clonotypes.

UMIs and a universal primer site were added when TCR cDNA was made by 5'RACE template switching. TCRdb re-called the 5' RACE reads with MiXCR, one entry per CDR3 protein. The sample holds 300,000 to 350,000 distinct CDR3 sequences; over 8.5% are singletons and the top ten take around 3.2%. This CDR3 is built from 18 residues. The V gene end was trimmed by 7 bases and the J gene end by 1 base; junction bases not matched to a gene: 17. Sample: CD4+ T cells sorted from PBMCs, taken 45 days after the yellow fever booster vaccination. J is TRBJ2-3 and V is TRBV12-3 or TRBV12-4, with 7 bases matching TRBD2. The clonotype originates from a man younger than 35 who received the YFV17D yellow fever vaccine. The CDR3 DNA reads as TGTGCCAGCACCTTGAGTAGCGGGTCCCTCGGACGCACAGATACGCAGTATTTT. Translation gives CASTLSSGSLGRTDTQYF.